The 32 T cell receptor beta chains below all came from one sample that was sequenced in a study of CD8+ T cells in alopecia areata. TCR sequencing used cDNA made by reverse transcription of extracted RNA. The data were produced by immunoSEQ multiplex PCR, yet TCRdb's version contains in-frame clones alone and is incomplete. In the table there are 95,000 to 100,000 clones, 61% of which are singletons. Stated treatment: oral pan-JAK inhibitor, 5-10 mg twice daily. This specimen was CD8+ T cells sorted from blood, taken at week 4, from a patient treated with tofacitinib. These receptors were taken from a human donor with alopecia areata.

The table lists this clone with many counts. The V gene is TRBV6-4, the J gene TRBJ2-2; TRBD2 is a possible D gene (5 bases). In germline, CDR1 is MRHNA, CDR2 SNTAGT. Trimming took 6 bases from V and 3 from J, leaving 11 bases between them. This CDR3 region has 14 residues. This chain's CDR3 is CASSPGVDTGELFF. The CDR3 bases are TGTGCCAGCAGCCCCGGGGTTGACACCGGGGAGCTGTTTTTT.

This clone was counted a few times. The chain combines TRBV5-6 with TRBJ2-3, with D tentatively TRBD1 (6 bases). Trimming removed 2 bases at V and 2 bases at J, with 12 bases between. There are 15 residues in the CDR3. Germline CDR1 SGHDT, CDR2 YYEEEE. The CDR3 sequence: CASSFGTPYTDTQYF. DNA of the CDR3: TGTGCCAGCAGCTTCGGGACACCCTACACAGATACGCAGTATTTT. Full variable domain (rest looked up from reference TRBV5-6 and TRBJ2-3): DAGVTQSPTHLIKTRGQQVTLRCSPKSGHDTVSWYQQALGQGPQFIFQYYEEEERQRGNFPDRFSGHQFPNYSSELNVNALLLGDSALYLCASSFGTPYTDTQYFGPGTRLTVL.

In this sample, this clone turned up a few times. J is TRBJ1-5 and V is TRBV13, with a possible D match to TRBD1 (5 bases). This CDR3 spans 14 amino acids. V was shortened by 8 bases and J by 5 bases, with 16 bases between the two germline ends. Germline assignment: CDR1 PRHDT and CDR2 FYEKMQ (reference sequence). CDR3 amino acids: CASGVSTGYQPQHF. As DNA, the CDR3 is TGTGCCAGCGGTGTATCCACAGGCTATCAGCCCCAGCATTTT.

The CDR3 region has the DNA TGTGCCTGGAGGAGACGGGAGGGTCCATTTAATTCCTACAATGAGCAGTTCTTC. Its protein is CAWRRREGPFNSYNEQFF. The chain recombines TRBV30 with TRBJ2-1, with TRBD2 matching over 8 bases. Unmatched junction bases numbered 14, after V lost 3 bases and J lost 1 base. Per the germline V gene, CDR1 is GTSNPN and CDR2 is SVGIG (reference sequence). The CDR3 has 18 amino acids.

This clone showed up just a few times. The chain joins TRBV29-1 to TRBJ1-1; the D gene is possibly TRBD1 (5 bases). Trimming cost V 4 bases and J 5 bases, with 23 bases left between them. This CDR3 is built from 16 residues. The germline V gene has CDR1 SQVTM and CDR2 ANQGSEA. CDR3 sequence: CSVGVGDPWPSTEAFF. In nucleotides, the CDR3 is TGCAGCGTTGGTGTGGGGGATCCCTGGCCTTCAACTGAAGCTTTCTTT. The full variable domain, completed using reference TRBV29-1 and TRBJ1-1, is SAVISQKPSRDICQRGTSLTIQCQVDSQVTMMFWYRQQPGQSLTLIATANQGSEATYESGFVIDKFPISRPNLTFSTLTVSNMSPEDSSIYLCSVGVGDPWPSTEAFFGQGTRLTVV.

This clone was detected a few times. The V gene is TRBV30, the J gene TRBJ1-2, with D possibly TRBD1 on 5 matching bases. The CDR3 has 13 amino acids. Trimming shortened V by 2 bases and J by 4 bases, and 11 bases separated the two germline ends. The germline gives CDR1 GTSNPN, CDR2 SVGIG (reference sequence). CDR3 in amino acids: CAWSTGRTYGYTF. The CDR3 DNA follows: TGTGCCTGGAGTACAGGACGGACCTATGGCTACACCTTC.

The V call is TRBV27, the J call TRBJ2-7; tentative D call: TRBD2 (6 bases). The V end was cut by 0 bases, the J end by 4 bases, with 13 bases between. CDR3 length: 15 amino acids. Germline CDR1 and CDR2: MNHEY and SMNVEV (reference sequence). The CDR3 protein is CASSLSRLVRYEQYF. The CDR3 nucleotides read TGTGCCAGCAGTTTATCCAGACTAGTACGGTACGAGCAGTACTTC.

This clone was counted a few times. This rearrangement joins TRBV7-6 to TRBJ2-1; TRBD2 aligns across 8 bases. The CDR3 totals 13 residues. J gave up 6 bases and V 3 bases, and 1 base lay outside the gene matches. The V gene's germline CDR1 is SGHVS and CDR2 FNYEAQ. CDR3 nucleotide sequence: TGTGCCAGCAGCTTCGCGGGGGGCAATGAGCAGTTCTTC. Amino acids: CASSFAGGNEQFF.

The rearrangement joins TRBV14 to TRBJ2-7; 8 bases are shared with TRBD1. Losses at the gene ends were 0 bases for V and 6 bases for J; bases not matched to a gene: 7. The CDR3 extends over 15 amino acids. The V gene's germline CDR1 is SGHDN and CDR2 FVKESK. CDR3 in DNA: TGTGCCAGCAGCCAAGATCTACAGGGGGGTATCGAGCAGTACTTC. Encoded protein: CASSQDLQGGIEQYF.

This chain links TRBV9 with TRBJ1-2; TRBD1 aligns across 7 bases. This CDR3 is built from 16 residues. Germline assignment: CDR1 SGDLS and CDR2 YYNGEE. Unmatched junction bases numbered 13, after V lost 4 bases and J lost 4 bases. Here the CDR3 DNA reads TGTGCCAGCAGCTCAGATCAGACAGGGCCCCTCTATGGCTACACCTTC. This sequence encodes CASSSDQTGPLYGYTF. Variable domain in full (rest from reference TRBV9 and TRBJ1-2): DSGVTQTPKHLITATGQRVTLRCSPRSGDLSVYWYQQSLDQGLQFLIQYYNGEERAKGNILERFSAQQFPDLHSELNLSSLELGDSALYFCASSSDQTGPLYGYTFGSGTRLTVV.

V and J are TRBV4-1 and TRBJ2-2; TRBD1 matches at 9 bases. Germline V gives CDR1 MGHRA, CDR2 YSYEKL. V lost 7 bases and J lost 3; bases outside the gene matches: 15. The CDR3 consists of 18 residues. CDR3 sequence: CASTSWPGQGGDTGELFF. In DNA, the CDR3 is TGCGCCAGCACCTCTTGGCCGGGACAGGGAGGGGACACCGGGGAGCTGTTTTTT.

DNA for the CDR3: TGCGCCAGCAGCCAAGGGGATGGCTACACCTTC. Translation: CASSQGDGYTF. The rearrangement joins TRBV4-1 to TRBJ1-2; D gene unclear. There are 11 residues in the CDR3. Germline values: CDR1 MGHRA, CDR2 YSYEKL. Trimming pared 1 base from V and 6 bases from J, leaving 3 bases between.

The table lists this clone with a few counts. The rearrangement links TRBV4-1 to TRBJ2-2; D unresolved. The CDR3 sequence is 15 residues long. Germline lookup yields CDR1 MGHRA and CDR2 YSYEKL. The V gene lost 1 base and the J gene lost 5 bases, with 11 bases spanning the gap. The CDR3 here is CASSQVGDGTGELFF. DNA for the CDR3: TGCGCCAGCAGCCAAGTCGGAGACGGGACCGGGGAGCTGTTTTTT.

CDR3 residues: CASSLRPDTQYF. CDR3 coding DNA: TGCGCCAGCAGCTTGCGGCCAGATACGCAGTATTTT. The genes are TRBV5-1 and TRBJ2-3; D unresolved. V was shortened by 1 base and J by 4 bases, with 4 bases between the two germline ends. The germline gives CDR1 SGHRS, CDR2 YFSETQ. This CDR3 region has 12 residues.

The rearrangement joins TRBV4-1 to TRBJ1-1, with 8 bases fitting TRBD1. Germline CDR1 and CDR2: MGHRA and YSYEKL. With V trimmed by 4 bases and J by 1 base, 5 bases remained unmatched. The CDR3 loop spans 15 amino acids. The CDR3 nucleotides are TGCGCCAGCAGCCCTCCCGGGACAGGGAACACTGAAGCTTTCTTT. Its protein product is CASSPPGTGNTEAFF.

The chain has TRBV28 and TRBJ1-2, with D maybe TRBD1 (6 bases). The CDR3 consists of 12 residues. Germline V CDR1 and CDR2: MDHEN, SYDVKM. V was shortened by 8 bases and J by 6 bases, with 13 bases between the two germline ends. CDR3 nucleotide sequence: TGTGCCAGCGGGTTCGGACAGCATGGCTACACCTTC. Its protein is CASGFGQHGYTF.

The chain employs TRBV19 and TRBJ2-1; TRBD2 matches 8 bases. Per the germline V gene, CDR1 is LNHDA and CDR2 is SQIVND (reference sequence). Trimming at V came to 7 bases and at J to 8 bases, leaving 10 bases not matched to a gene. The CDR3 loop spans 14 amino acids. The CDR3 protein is CASTLSGGPHEQFF. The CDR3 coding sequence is TGTGCCAGTACCTTATCGGGAGGGCCCCATGAGCAGTTCTTC.

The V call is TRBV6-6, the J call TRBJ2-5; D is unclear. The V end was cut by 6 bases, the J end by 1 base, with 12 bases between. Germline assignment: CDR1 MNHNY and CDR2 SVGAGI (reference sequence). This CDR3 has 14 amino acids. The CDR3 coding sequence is TGTGCCAGCAGCTCCCAGGAGATCCAAGAGACCCAGTACTTC. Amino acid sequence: CASSSQEIQETQYF.

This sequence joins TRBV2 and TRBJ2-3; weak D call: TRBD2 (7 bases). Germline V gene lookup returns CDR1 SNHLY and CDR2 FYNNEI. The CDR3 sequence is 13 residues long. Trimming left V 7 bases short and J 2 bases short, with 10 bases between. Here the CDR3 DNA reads TGTGCCAGCAAAGGGGGGGCCACAGATACGCAGTATTTT. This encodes CASKGGATDTQYF.

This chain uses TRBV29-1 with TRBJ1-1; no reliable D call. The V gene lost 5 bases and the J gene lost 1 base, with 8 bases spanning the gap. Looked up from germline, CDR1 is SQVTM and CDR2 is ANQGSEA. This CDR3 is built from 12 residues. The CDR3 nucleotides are TGCAGCGTTAACGAGGGGAACACTGAAGCTTTCTTT. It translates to CSVNEGNTEAFF.

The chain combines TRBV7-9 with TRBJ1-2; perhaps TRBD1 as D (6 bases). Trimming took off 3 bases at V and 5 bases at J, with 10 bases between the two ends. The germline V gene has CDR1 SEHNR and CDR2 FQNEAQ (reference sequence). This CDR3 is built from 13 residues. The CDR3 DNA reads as TGTGCCAGCAGCTTGGGGCAGGGGTATGGCTACACCTTC. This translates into CASSLGQGYGYTF.

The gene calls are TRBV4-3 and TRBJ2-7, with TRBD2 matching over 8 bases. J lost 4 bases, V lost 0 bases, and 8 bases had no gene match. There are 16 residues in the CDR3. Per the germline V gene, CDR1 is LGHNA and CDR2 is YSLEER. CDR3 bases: TGCGCCAGCAGCCAAGATGCGGGGGGCCGCGCTTACGAGCAGTACTTC. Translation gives CASSQDAGGRAYEQYF.

CDR3 residues: CSVEPGIGNTEAFF. CDR3 coding DNA: TGCAGCGTTGAACCCGGAATAGGGAACACTGAAGCTTTCTTT. The chain uses TRBV29-1 and TRBJ1-1; the D is unclear. Germline CDR1 reads SQVTM; CDR2 reads ANQGSEA. Trimming took off 2 bases at V and 1 base at J, with 11 bases between the two ends. The CDR3 extends over 14 amino acids.

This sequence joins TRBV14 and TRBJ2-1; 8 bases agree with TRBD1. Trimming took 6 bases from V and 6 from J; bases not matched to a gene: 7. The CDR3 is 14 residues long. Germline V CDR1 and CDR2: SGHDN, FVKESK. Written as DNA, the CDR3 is TGTGCCAGCAGTTGGACAGGGTTGGGCAATGAGCAGTTCTTC. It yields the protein CASSWTGLGNEQFF. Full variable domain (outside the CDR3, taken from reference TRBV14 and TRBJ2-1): EAGVTQFPSHSVIEKGQTVTLRCDPISGHDNLYWYRRVMGKEIKFLLHFVKESKQDESGMPNNRFLAERTGGTYSTLKVQPAELEDSGVYFCASSWTGLGNEQFFGPGTRLTVL.

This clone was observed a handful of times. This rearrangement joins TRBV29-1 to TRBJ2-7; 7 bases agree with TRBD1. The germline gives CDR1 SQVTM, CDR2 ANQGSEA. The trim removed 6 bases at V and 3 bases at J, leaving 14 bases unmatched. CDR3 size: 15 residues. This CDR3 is CSVPGARQGHYEQYF. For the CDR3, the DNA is TGCAGCGTACCCGGGGCGCGACAGGGCCACTACGAGCAGTACTTC.

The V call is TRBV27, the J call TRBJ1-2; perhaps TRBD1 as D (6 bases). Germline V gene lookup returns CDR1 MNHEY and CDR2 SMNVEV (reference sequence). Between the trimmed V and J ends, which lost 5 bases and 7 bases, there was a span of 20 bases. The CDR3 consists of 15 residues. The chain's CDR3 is CASSPLSREGGGYTF. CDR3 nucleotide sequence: TGTGCCAGCAGTCCCCTGTCTCGGGAGGGGGGTGGCTACACCTTC.

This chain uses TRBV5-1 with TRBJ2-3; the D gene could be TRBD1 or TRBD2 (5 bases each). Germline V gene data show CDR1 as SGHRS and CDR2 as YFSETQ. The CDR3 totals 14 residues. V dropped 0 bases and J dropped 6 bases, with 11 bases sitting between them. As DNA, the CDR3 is TGCGCCAGCAGCTTGGAGCCCGGGGCGGATACGCAGTATTTT. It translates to CASSLEPGADTQYF.

The CDR3: CASTRVLNQPQHF. The CDR3 DNA reads TGTGCCAGCACCAGGGTCCTCAATCAGCCCCAGCATTTT. This chain joins TRBV2 and TRBJ1-5; perhaps TRBD1 as D (5 bases). Germline CDR1 SNHLY, CDR2 FYNNEI. The CDR3 length is 13 residues. V lost 7 bases to trimming and J lost 3 bases, with 10 bases between them.

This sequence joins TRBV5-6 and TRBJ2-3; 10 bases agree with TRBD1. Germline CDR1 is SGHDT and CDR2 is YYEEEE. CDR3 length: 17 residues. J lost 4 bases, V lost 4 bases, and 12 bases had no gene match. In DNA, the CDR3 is TGTGCCAGCAGCCCTCTTGCCGGGACAGGGGCGGCAGATACGCAGTATTTT. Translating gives CASSPLAGTGAADTQYF.

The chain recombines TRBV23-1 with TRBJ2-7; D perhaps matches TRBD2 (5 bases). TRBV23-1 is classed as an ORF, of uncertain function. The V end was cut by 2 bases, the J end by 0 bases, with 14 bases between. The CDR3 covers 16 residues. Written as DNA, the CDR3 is TGCGCCAGCAGTCAACCCCAGACGGGAAGCTCCTACGAGCAGTACTTC. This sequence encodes CASSQPQTGSSYEQYF.

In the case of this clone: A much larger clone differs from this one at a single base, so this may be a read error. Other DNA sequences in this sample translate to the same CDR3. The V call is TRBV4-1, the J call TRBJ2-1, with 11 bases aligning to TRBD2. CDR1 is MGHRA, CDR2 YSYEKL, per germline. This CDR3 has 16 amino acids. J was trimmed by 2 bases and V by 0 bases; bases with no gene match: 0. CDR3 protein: CASSQDSGGAYNEQFF. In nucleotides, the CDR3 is TGCGCCAGCAGCCAAGATAGCGGGGGGGCCTACAATGAGCAGTTCTTC.

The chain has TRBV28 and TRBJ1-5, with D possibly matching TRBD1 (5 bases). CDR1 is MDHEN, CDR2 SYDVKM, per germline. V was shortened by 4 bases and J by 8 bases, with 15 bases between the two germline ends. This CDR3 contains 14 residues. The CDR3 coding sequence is TGTGCCAGCAGTTCAGGAGGGGTGCTAGAGCCCCAGCATTTT. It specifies CASSSGGVLEPQHF.